The 18 T cell receptor beta chains below come from one sample, sequenced in a study of breast tumors, draining lymph nodes, adjacent tissues. TCRdb ran MiXCR on the multiplex PCR reads and lists one entry per CDR3 protein. Of more than 200,000 distinct CDR3 sequences in the sample, around 32% are singletons; the top ten hold roughly 1.5%. Samples came from axillary lymph nodes draining the breast cancer. The sequenced sample consisted of axillary lymph node tissue. These receptors were collected from a female donor with breast cancer. Some clones in this sample may be carry-over from other donors' samples.

The chain recombines TRBV24-1 with TRBJ2-5; possibly TRBD1 for D (6 bases). Germline CDR1 is KGHDR and CDR2 is SFDVKD. V lost 1 base, J lost 5 bases, and 10 bases lay in between. The CDR3 covers 14 residues. The CDR3 reads CATSDLAGVETQYF. CDR3 bases: TGTGCCACCAGTGATTTAGCAGGGGTGGAGACCCAGTACTTC.

This clonotype has a handful of counts. The V and J genes are TRBV13 and TRBJ2-4, with TRBD2 matching over 10 bases. V dropped 5 bases and J dropped 0; count of bases not matched to a gene: 4. Germline V gives CDR1 PRHDT, CDR2 FYEKMQ (reference sequence). CDR3 length: 16 amino acids. As DNA, the CDR3 is TGTGCCAGCAGCCTGTGGACTAGCGGAGCCAAAAACATTCAGTACTTC. Its protein product is CASSLWTSGAKNIQYF. Full variable domain (rest looked up from reference TRBV13 and TRBJ2-4): AAGVIQSPRHLIKEKRETATLKCYPIPRHDTVYWYQQGPGQDPQFLISFYEKMQSDKGSIPDRFSAQQFSDYHSELNMSSLELGDSALYFCASSLWTSGAKNIQYFGAGTRLSVL.

This clonotype was seen at least ten times. The chain employs TRBV20-1 and TRBJ2-2; a weak D match, TRBD1 (6 bases). CDR3 size: 13 residues. Germline CDR1 DFQATT, CDR2 SNEGSKA (reference sequence). Trimming stripped 5 bases from V and 7 bases from J, with 14 bases between. The CDR3 region is CSASLGGHGELFF. The CDR3 coding sequence is TGCAGTGCTTCGTTAGGGGGACACGGGGAGCTGTTTTTT.

This clonotype was observed a handful of times. The chain combines TRBV28 with TRBJ1-4; the D is unclear. The CDR3 is made up of 13 amino acids. Trimming removed 5 bases at V and 4 bases at J, with 8 bases between. Germline V lookup: CDR1 MDHEN, CDR2 SYDVKM. CDR3 coding DNA: TGTGCCAGCAGTGGGAATCTTAATGAAAAACTGTTTTTT. It specifies CASSGNLNEKLFF.

This clonotype was picked up many times. The chain carries TRBV14 and TRBJ2-2, with TRBD2 matching over 11 bases. The CDR3 is made up of 18 amino acids. J lost 4 bases, V lost 4 bases, and 11 bases had no gene match. Germline V lookup: CDR1 SGHDN, CDR2 FVKESK. CDR3 DNA sequence: TGTGCCAGCAGCCCATCACTAGCGGGAGTTGTAGGCACCGGGGAGCTGTTTTTT. Translating it yields CASSPSLAGVVGTGELFF.

This clonotype occurred many times. It may be a read error: a sequence one base away is much more abundant. The rearrangement uses TRBV20-1 and TRBJ2-6; perhaps D is TRBD1 or TRBD2 (6 bases each). Germline V lookup: CDR1 DFQATT, CDR2 SNEGSKA (reference sequence). This CDR3 comprises 14 residues. CDR3 residues: CSARSGAGATVLTF. The CDR3 region has the DNA TGCAGTGCTAGATCGGGGGCTGGGGCCACCGTCCTGACTTTC.

In regard to this clonotype: Possible read error: a much larger clone is one base away. The rearrangement uses TRBV5-1 and TRBJ2-5; D gene unclear. This CDR3 comprises 14 residues. Germline CDR1 SGHRS, CDR2 YFSETQ. The ends were cut back, 0 bases at V and 8 bases at J, with 14 bases in the middle. CDR3 in DNA: TGCGCCAGCAGCTTGGAAGGACGGCAGGACACCCAGTACTTC. It encodes CASSLEGRQDTQYF.

The rearrangement joins TRBV27 to TRBJ2-3; 11 bases match TRBD2. V lost 6 bases and J lost 2; bases outside the gene matches: 7. Germline CDR1 is MNHEY and CDR2 is SMNVEV (reference sequence). This CDR3 contains 16 residues. For the CDR3, the DNA is TGTGCCAGCAGACCAGAGGGACTAGCGGTCACAGATACGCAGTATTTT. The encoded protein is CASRPEGLAVTDTQYF.

The table lists this clonotype with a few counts. V is TRBV7-2 and J is TRBJ1-1; TRBD1 matches at 7 bases. This CDR3 has 13 residues. CDR1 SGHTA and CDR2 FQGNSA come from the germline V gene. J was trimmed by 7 bases and V by 5 bases; bases with no gene match: 7. The CDR3 DNA follows: TGTGCCAGCAGCCCAGCGGGGACAGTTGAAGCTTTCTTT. As protein: CASSPAGTVEAFF.

To note about this clonotype: One end of the junction is discordant with germline, which a read error may explain. The genes are TRBV5-6 and TRBJ1-4; weak D call: TRBD1 (5 bases). This CDR3 is 17 amino acids long. CDR1 and CDR2 (germline): SGHDT, YYEEEE. The CDR3 sequence: CAGSPGTRPATNEKLFF. The CDR3 DNA sequence: TGTGCCGGCAGCCCCGGGACTAGACCAGCAACTAATGAAAAACTGTTTTTT.

This clonotype came up many times. The CDR3 spells CASSLEDSRRETQYF. The CDR3 bases are TGCGCCAGCAGCTTGGAGGACTCGCGTAGGGAGACCCAGTACTTC. The chain joins TRBV5-1 to TRBJ2-5; D might be TRBD2 (5 bases). Germline V CDR1 and CDR2: SGHRS, YFSETQ. The ends were cut back, 0 bases at V and 5 bases at J, with 14 bases in the middle. This CDR3 comprises 15 residues.

J is TRBJ1-5 and V is TRBV7-2; no clear D gene. CDR3 length: 17 residues. Germline CDR1 reads SGHTA; CDR2 reads FQGNSA. CDR3 in DNA: TGTGCTCCGCTGCGGGCGGGAGCTGCCTGGACGAATCAGCCCCAGCATTTT. Translating it yields CAPLRAGAAWTNQPQHF.

This clonotype was counted between two and nine times. Being one base from a much bigger clone, this may be a read error. This chain connects TRBV15 to TRBJ2-7; 7 nucleotides agree with TRBD1. Unmatched junction bases numbered 9, after V lost 8 bases and J lost 5 bases. CDR1 and CDR2 (germline): LNHNV, YYDKDF (reference sequence). This CDR3 comprises 13 residues. The CDR3 DNA is TGTGCCACCGGCATTTGGCAGGGGGACGAGCAGTACTTC. This encodes CATGIWQGDEQYF.

This clonotype was counted a few times. This sequence joins TRBV19 and TRBJ1-1; 7 bases align to TRBD1. Germline V gene sequence: CDR1 LNHDA, CDR2 SQIVND (reference sequence). Trimming took 5 bases from V and 3 from J; bases not matched to a gene: 6. CDR3 length: 14 residues. The CDR3 region is CASSRQGAHTEAFF. The CDR3 DNA reads TGTGCCAGTAGTCGACAGGGTGCGCACACTGAAGCTTTCTTT.

Worth noting for this clonotype: This sequence may be a read error, since a much larger clone differs from it by one base. The chain is built from TRBV18 and TRBJ2-7, with TRBD1 as a possible D gene (6 bases). This CDR3 contains 13 residues. Germline values: CDR1 KGHSH, CDR2 LQKENI. CDR3 in amino acids: CVSSPGAGGEQYF. The DNA for the CDR3 is TGTGTCAGCTCACCAGGGGCGGGCGGCGAGCAGTACTTC.

This clonotype showed up many times. One end of the junction fails to match germline, which may point to a read error. This rearrangement joins TRBV20-1 to TRBJ1-3; a possible D gene is TRBD1 (5 bases). The germline V gene encodes CDR1 DFQATT and CDR2 SNEGSKA (reference sequence). CDR3 length: 15 residues. The CDR3 loop reads CSARSLQGSGNTTYF. The DNA of the CDR3 is TGCAGTGCTAGATCTCTCCAGGGTTCTGGAAACACCACATATTTT.

This clonotype has ten or more counts. V gene TRBV9 combines with J gene TRBJ1-4; tentatively, D is TRBD1 (6 bases). Germline V gives CDR1 SGDLS, CDR2 YYNGEE. V was shortened by 4 bases and J by 0 bases, with 13 bases between the two germline ends. The CDR3 has 16 residues. CDR3: CASSPWTEPTNEKLFF. The CDR3 DNA reads TGTGCCAGCAGCCCCTGGACAGAACCAACTAATGAAAAACTGTTTTTT.

This clonotype was counted at least ten times. The chain uses TRBV6-5 and TRBJ1-2; D may be TRBD1 (5 bases). CDR1 is MNHEY and CDR2 is SVGAGI in the germline V gene. The CDR3 sequence is 12 residues long. V was clipped by 10 bases and J by 5 bases, with 14 bases between them. Written as DNA, the CDR3 is TGTGCCACGTGGGAGGGGTATTATGGCTACACCTTC. Its protein is CATWEGYYGYTF.